This record covers a single TCR beta chain. Its antigen is unidentified. This entry is derived from a study of shared clonotypes between healthy human individuals. Whole-study results and caveats: Since donors were few, the genetic and exposure-history diversity represented was limited. Memory subsets generally showed lower estimated richness than naive subsets.

Losses at the gene ends were 6 bases for V and 5 bases for J; bases not matched to a gene: 14. The CDR3 extends over 16 amino acids. CDR1 is ENHRY, CDR2 SYGVKD, per germline. Method: immunoSEQ multiplex PCR; TCRdb's copy keeps in-frame clones and lacks some. The sample records 1.6 million or so clones, roughly 97% being singletons. The genes are TRBV10-3 and TRBJ2-7; 9 nucleotides line up with TRBD1. The source of this sequence is a man younger than 45 in good health. The specimen sequenced was naive CD4+ T cells sorted from blood. The subset here: CD45RA+ positively selected. The DNA of the CDR3 is TGTGCCATCAGCCATTATCCAGAGGACAGGGGCCACGAGCAGTACTTC. Protein product: CAISHYPEDRGHEQYF.